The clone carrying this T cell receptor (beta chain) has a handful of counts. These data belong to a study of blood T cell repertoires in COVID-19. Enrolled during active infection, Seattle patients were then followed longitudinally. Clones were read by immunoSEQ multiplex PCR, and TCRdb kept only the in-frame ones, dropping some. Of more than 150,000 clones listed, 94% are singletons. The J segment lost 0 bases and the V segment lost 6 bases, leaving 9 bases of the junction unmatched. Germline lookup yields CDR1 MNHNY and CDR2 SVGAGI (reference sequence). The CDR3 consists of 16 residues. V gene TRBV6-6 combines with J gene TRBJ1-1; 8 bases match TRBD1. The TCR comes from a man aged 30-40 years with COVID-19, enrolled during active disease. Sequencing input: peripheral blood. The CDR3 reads CASRYPQGAVNTEAFF. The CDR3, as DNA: TGTGCCAGCAGGTACCCTCAGGGGGCTGTGAACACTGAAGCTTTCTTT.